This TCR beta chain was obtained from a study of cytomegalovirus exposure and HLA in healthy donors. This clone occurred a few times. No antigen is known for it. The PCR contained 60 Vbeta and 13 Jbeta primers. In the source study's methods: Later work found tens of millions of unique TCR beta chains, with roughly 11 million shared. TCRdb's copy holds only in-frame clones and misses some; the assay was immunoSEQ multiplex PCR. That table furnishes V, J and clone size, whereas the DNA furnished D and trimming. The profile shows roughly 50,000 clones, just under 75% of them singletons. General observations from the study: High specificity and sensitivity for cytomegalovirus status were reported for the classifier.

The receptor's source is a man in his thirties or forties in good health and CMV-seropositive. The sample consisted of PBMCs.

CDR3 protein: CASSPQPGRPQHF. Written as DNA, the CDR3 is TGTGCCAGCAGCCCTCAGCCAGGTAGGCCCCAGCATTTT. The chain couples TRBV7-2 to TRBJ1-5; D unclear. Germline V gene sequence: CDR1 SGHTA, CDR2 FQGNSA. This CDR3 is built from 13 residues. V lost 5 bases and J 9 bases, leaving 14 bases between the germline ends. Supplemented by reference TRBV7-2 and TRBJ1-5, the full variable domain reads GAGVSQSPSNKVTEKGKDVELRCDPISGHTALYWYRQSLGQGLEFLIYFQGNSAPDKSGLPSDRFSAERTGGSVSTLTIQRTQQEDSAVYLCASSPQPGRPQHFGDGTRLSIL.